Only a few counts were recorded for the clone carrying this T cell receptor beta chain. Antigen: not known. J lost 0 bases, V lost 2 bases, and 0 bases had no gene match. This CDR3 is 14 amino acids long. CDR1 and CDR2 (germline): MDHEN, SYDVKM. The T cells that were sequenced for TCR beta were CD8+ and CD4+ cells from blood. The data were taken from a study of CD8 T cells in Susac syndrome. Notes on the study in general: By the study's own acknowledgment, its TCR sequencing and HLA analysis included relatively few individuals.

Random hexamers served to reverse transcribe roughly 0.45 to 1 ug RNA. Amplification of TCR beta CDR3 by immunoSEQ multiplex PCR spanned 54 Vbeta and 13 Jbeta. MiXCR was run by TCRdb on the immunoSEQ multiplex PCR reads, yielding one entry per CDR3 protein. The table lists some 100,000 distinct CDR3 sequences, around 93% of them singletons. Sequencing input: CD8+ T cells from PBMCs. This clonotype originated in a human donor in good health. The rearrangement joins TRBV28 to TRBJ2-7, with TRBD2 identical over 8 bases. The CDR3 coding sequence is TGTGCCAGCAGTTTAGCGGGGGGCTCCTACGAGCAGTACTTC. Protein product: CASSLAGGSYEQYF.